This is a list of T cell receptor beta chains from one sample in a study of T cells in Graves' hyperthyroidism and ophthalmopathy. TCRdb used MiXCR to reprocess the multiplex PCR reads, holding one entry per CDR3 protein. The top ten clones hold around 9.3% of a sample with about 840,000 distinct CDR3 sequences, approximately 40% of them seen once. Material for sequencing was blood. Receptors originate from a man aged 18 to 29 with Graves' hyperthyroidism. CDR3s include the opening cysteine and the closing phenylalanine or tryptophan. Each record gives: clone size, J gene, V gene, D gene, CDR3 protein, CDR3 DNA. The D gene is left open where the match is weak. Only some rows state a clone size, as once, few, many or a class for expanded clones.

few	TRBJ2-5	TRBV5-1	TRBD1	CASADETGRETQYF	TGCGCCAGCGCCGACGAGACAGGGCGGGAGACCCAGTACTTC
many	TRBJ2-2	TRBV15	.	CATSEKGPNTGELFF	TGTGCCACCAGCGAGAAGGGACCCAACACCGGGGAGCTGTTTTTT
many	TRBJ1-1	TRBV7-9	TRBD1	CASSAGQSEAFF	TGTGCCAGCAGCGCGGGACAGTCTGAAGCTTTCTTT
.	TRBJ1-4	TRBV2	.	CASPYEGREKLFF	TGTGCCAGCCCCTACGAGGGGAGGGAAAAACTGTTTTTT
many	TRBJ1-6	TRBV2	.	CAGRIHLGSPLHF	TGTGCCGGTAGAATCCACTTGGGATCACCCCTCCACTTT
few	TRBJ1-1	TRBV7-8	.	CASSLAINSVNTEAFF	TGTGCCAGCAGCTTAGCCATCAATAGCGTGAACACTGAAGCTTTCTTT
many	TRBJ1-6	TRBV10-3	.	CAIRAGVDSPLHF	TGTGCCATCAGGGCAGGGGTTGATTCACCCCTCCACTTT
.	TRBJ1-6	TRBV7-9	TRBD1	CASRGGTEENSPLHF	TGCGCCAGCAGGGGAGGGACAGAGGAAAATTCGCCCCTCCACTTT
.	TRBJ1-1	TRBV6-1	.	CASSHPSLNTEAFF	TGTGCCAGCAGCCACCCCAGTCTGAACACTGAAGCTTTCTTT
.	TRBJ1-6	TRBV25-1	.	CASSRGRRTDNSPLHF	TGTGCCAGCAGTCGTGGCCGACGGACCGATAATTCACCCCTCCACTTT
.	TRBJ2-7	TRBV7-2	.	CASSSGHLNEQYF	TGTGCCAGCAGTTCGGGACACCTAAACGAGCAGTACTTC
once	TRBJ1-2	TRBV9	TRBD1	CASSHLAGTGGNYGYTF	TGTGCCAGCAGCCACCTCGCCGGGACAGGGGGCAACTATGGCTACACCTTC
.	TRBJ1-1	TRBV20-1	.	CSAGRAGSRSAFF	TGCAGTGCCGGCCGGGCAGGGTCGCGTTCAGCTTTCTTT
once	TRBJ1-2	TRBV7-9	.	CASSQVRGGYGYTF	TGTGCCAGCAGCCAAGTGCGAGGGGGCTATGGCTACACCTTC
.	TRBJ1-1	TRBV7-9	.	CASSVRALEGAFF	TGTGCCAGCAGCGTCCGGGCCCTTGAAGGAGCTTTCTTT
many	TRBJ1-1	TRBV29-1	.	CSAWTVNTEAFF	TGCAGCGCTTGGACGGTGAACACTGAAGCTTTCTTT
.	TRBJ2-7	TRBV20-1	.	CSAAPDSTYEQYF	TGCAGTGCTGCCCCGGACAGTACCTACGAGCAGTACTTC
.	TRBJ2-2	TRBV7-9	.	CASSIGISGELFF	TGTGCCAGCAGCATAGGGATATCCGGGGAGCTGTTTTTT
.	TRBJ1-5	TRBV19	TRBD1	CASSARRPGTAGAGNQPQHF	TGTGCCAGTAGTGCCCGCCGGCCAGGGACAGCCGGTGCGGGCAATCAGCCCCAGCATTTT
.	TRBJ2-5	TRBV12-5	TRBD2	CASGFGAGGQETQYF	TGTGCTAGTGGTTTCGGGGCGGGAGGCCAAGAGACCCAGTACTTC
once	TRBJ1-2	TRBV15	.	CAASPDSPYGDGYAF	TGTGCCGCCAGCCCAGACAGCCCCTACGGAGATGGCTACGCCTTC
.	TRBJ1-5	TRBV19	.	CAWSGSLGNQPQHF	TGTGCCTGGTCCGGGTCCCTGGGGAATCAGCCCCAGCATTTT
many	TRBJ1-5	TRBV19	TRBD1	CASNMGQGRNQPQHF	TGTGCCAGTAATATGGGACAGGGGCGTAATCAGCCCCAGCATTTT
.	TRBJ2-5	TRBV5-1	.	CASSLQKETQYF	TGCGCCAGCAGCTTGCAGAAAGAGACCCAGTACTTC
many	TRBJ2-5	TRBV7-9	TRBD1	CASSPGLDRSETQYF	TGTGCCAGCAGCCCGGGATTGGACAGGTCCGAGACCCAGTACTTC
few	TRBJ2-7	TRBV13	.	CASSFGKSSYEQYF	TGTGCCAGCAGCTTCGGGAAAAGCTCCTACGAGCAGTACTTC
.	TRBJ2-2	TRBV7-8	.	CAGSGEEVNTGELFF	TGTGCCGGATCGGGGGAGGAGGTGAACACCGGGGAGCTGTTTTTT
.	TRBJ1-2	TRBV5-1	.	CASSLQGMNGYTF	TGCGCCAGCAGCCTACAGGGAATGAATGGCTACACCTTC
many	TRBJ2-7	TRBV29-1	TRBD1	CSVGLRDREWYEQYF	TGCAGCGTTGGCCTAAGAGACAGGGAGTGGTACGAGCAGTACTTC
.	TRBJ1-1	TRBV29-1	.	CSVEIQGRTEAFF	TGCAGCGTTGAGATCCAGGGAAGGACTGAAGCTTTCTTT
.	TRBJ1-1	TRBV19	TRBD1	CASSVTGGAVTEAFF	TGTGCCAGTAGTGTTACAGGGGGCGCGGTTACTGAAGCTTTCTTT
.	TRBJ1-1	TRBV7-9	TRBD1	CASSLGMGQGAADTEAFF	TGTGCCAGCAGCTTAGGCATGGGACAGGGGGCGGCGGACACTGAAGCTTTCTTT
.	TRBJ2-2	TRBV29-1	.	CSVEGDWTKNTGELFF	TGCAGCGTTGAGGGTGACTGGACTAAGAACACCGGGGAGCTGTTTTTT
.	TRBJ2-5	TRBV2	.	CASSYTLLETQYF	TGTGCCAGCAGTTACACCCTTCTAGAGACCCAGTACTTC
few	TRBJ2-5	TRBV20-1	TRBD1	CSKTGADQETQYF	TGCAGCAAGACAGGGGCCGACCAAGAGACCCAGTACTTC
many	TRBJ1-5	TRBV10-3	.	CAISEAGGGNQPQHF	TGTGCCATCAGTGAGGCGGGGGGAGGCAATCAGCCCCAGCATTTT
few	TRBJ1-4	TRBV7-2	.	CASSLYPGEKLFF	TGTGCCAGCAGCTTATACCCGGGGGAAAAACTGTTTTTT
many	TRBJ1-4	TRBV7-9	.	CATHESGDNEKLFF	TGTGCTACCCATGAATCGGGGGATAATGAAAAACTGTTTTTT
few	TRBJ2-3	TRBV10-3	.	CAISTTEVVQYF	TGTGCCATCAGTACGACGGAGGTGGTGCAGTATTTT
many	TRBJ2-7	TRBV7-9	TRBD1	CASSLAGQAEQYF	TGTGCCAGCAGCTTAGCCGGACAGGCCGAGCAGTACTTC
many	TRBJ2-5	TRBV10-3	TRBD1	CAIRSGQGEETQYF	TGTGCCATCAGGTCGGGACAGGGTGAAGAGACCCAGTACTTC
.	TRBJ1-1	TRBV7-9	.	CASSFPPQVPNTEAFF	TGTGCCAGCAGCTTCCCCCCACAGGTGCCGAACACTGAAGCTTTCTTT
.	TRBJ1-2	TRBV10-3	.	CAISEQGGYTF	TGTGCCATCAGTGAGCAAGGTGGCTACACCTTC